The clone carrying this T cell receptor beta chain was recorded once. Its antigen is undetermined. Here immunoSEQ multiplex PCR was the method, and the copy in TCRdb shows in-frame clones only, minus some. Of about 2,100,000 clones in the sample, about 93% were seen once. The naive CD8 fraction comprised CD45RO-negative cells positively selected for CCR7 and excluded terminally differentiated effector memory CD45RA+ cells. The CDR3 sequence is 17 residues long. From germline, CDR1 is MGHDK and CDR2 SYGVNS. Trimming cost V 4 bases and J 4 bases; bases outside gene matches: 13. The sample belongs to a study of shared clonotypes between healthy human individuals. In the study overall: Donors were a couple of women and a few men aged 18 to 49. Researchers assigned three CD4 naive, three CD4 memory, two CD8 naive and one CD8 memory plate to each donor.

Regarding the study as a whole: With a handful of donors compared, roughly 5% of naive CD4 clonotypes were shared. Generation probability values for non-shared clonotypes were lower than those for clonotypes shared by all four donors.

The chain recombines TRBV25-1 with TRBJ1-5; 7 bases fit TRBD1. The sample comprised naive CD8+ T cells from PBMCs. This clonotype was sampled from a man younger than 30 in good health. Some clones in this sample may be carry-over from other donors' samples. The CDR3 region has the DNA TGTGCCAGCAGTGGCGGCCCCTCGGGACAGCCAAATCAGCCCCAGCATTTT. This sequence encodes CASSGGPSGQPNQPQHF.